This T cell receptor (beta chain) was identified during a study of OX40 agonist ivuxolimab in advanced cancers. This table comes from immunoSEQ multiplex PCR, and its TCRdb copy is limited to in-frame clones, with some not included. The data show just under 65,000 clones, 86% seen once. The TCR comes from an adult with an advanced solid tumor such as melanoma, head and neck, liver or kidney cancer. Material: CD4+ or CD8+ T cells sorted from blood, obtained in a trial of the OX40 agonist ivuxolimab.

The CDR3 DNA follows: TGTGCCAGCTCACCGGGACACCTCTACAATGAGCAGTTCTTC. Protein product: CASSPGHLYNEQFF. The V and J genes are TRBV18 and TRBJ2-1, with D possibly matching TRBD1 (6 bases). Germline values: CDR1 KGHSH, CDR2 LQKENI. V was shortened by 3 bases and J by 3 bases, with 9 bases between the two germline ends. This CDR3 comprises 14 residues. Full variable domain (remainder filled in from reference TRBV18 and TRBJ2-1): NAGVMQNPRHLVRRRGQEARLRCSPMKGHSHVYWYRQLPEEGLKFMVYLQKENIIDESGMPKERFSAEFPKEGPSILRIQQVVRGDSAAYFCASSPGHLYNEQFFGPGTRLTVL.